The following is a T cell receptor (beta chain) sequence with its context. Its antigen is undetermined. It was cDNA, reverse transcribed from extracted RNA, that served as the sequencing template. Measured with immunoSEQ multiplex PCR; TCRdb has only the in-frame clones, and not every one. The sample lists 200,000 to 250,000 clones; around 57% were seen once. The sample is drawn from a study of CD8+ T cells in alopecia areata. General observations from the study: Among the top 100, expanded CD8+ clones were significantly decreased by tofacitinib, as was scalp clonality.

Germline V CDR1 and CDR2: SNHLY, FYNNEI. The CDR3 length is 14 residues. Trimming took 7 bases from V and 7 from J, leaving 17 bases between them. Stated treatment: oral pan-JAK inhibitor, 5-10 mg twice daily. The material was CD4+ T cells sorted from blood, obtained at week 4, from a patient treated with tofacitinib. This sequence joins TRBV2 and TRBJ2-1; TRBD2 might be the D (5 bases). The source is a human donor with alopecia areata. The CDR3 region is CASTPRATWNEQFF. CDR3 sequence (DNA): TGTGCCAGCACACCGCGGGCGACGTGGAATGAGCAGTTCTTC.